This is a list of T cell receptor beta chains from one sample in a study of post-analysis software for immune sequencing data. TCRdb fed the PCR reads into MiXCR, producing one record per CDR3 protein. This table holds about 540,000 distinct CDR3 sequences, 34% found once. The sequencing sample was made of blood. The source of these receptors is a girl aged 2 to 17 with multiple sclerosis. The CDR3 runs from the conserved cysteine through the conserved F or W. The D gene is left open where the match is weak. Size values are once, few and many counts, or a class for expanded clones, and some rows have none.

D gene: TRBD1; V gene: TRBV5-1; CDR3 length: 13; clone size: few; J gene: TRBJ1-2; CDR3 DNA: TGCGCCAGCCGACGACAGGGGGACTATGGCTGCACCTTC; CDR3 protein: CASRRQGDYGCTF
D gene: -; V gene: TRBV24-1; CDR3 length: 13; clone size: many; J gene: TRBJ2-1; CDR3 DNA: TGTGCCACCAGTGATTTGGCTGTTGGGGAGCAGTTCTTC; CDR3 protein: CATSDLAVGEQFF
D gene: -; V gene: TRBV12-3/TRBV12-4; CDR3 length: 12; clone size: -; J gene: TRBJ2-7; CDR3 DNA: TGTGCCAGCAGTTGGCAACAGGGCGGGCAGTACTTC; CDR3 protein: CASSWQQGGQYF
D gene: TRBD2; V gene: TRBV4-2; CDR3 length: 16; clone size: -; J gene: TRBJ2-1; CDR3 DNA: TGTGCCAGCAGCCAAACCTCCGGGACTAGCGTCAATGAGCAGTTCTTC; CDR3 protein: CASSQTSGTSVNEQFF
D gene: TRBD2; V gene: TRBV5-1; CDR3 length: 17; clone size: few; J gene: TRBJ2-1; CDR3 DNA: TGCGCCAGCACCCCCAGCTGGGTTGTTAGCGGGGAGGTTGAGCAGTTCTTC; CDR3 protein: CASTPSWVVSGEVEQFF
D gene: -; V gene: TRBV5-1; CDR3 length: 14; clone size: -; J gene: TRBJ1-1; CDR3 DNA: TGCGCCAGCAGCCCGGACAGCTACAACACTGAAGCTTTCTTT; CDR3 protein: CASSPDSYNTEAFF
D gene: -; V gene: TRBV12-3/TRBV12-4; CDR3 length: 15; clone size: -; J gene: TRBJ1-2; CDR3 DNA: TGTGCCAGCAGTTCACAGGCACCTCCTAACTATGGCTACACCTTC; CDR3 protein: CASSSQAPPNYGYTF
D gene: -; V gene: TRBV28; CDR3 length: 12; clone size: few; J gene: TRBJ2-1; CDR3 DNA: TGTGCCAGCAGTTTACGTCTCAATGAGCAGTTCTTC; CDR3 protein: CASSLRLNEQFF
D gene: TRBD2; V gene: TRBV27; CDR3 length: 16; clone size: -; J gene: TRBJ2-1; CDR3 DNA: TGTGCCAGCAGTTTCCTGACTAGCGGGGCCTACAATGAGCAGTTCTTC; CDR3 protein: CASSFLTSGAYNEQFF
D gene: -; V gene: TRBV9; CDR3 length: 14; clone size: -; J gene: TRBJ2-5; CDR3 DNA: TGTGCCAGCAGCGTAGAAGGCAGGGGAGAGACCCAGTACTTC; CDR3 protein: CASSVEGRGETQYF
D gene: -; V gene: TRBV7-3; CDR3 length: 13; clone size: -; J gene: TRBJ1-5; CDR3 DNA: TGTGCCAGCAGCTCCGGCCTGGATCAGTCCCAGCATTTT; CDR3 protein: CASSSGLDQSQHF
D gene: -; V gene: TRBV12-3/TRBV12-4; CDR3 length: 13; clone size: -; J gene: TRBJ2-1; CDR3 DNA: TGTGCCAGCAGTGGGGACGGGTACAATGAGCAGTTCTTC; CDR3 protein: CASSGDGYNEQFF
D gene: TRBD2; V gene: TRBV3-1; CDR3 length: 17; clone size: -; J gene: TRBJ2-3; CDR3 DNA: TGTGCCAGCAGCCAAGATAAGGGCGGGGGGGCCACAGATACGCAGTATTTT; CDR3 protein: CASSQDKGGGATDTQYF
D gene: -; V gene: TRBV7-9; CDR3 length: 13; clone size: few; J gene: TRBJ1-5; CDR3 DNA: TGTGCCAGCAGCCGAAATCGGTTTCAGCCCCAGCATTTT; CDR3 protein: CASSRNRFQPQHF